This passage covers 6 T cell receptor beta chains from one sample sequenced in a study of T-cell reconstitution after alpha-beta-depleted transplantation in children. Researchers prepared the TCRbeta library using unique molecular identifiers, the study reports. TCRdb processed the PCR reads anew with MiXCR; each CDR3 protein has one entry. The sample comprises roughly 180,000 distinct CDR3 sequences, approximately 10% of which are singletons, and over 10% rests with the top ten. The sample was PBMCs, taken before TCRalphabeta/CD19-depleted stem cell transplant. The origin of the receptors is a boy aged 2-9 years with acute myeloid leukemia, due to receive a stem cell transplant.

Many counts were recorded for this clonotype. This chain uses TRBV20-1 with TRBJ1-5, with D uncertain. The CDR3 has 13 residues. Germline V lookup: CDR1 DFQATT, CDR2 SNEGSKA (reference sequence). Between the trimmed V and J ends, which lost 1 base and 1 base, there was a span of 5 bases. The CDR3 nucleotides read TGCAGTGCTAGAGTACAGAGCAATCAGCCCCAGCATTTT. This encodes CSARVQSNQPQHF.

For this clonotype: At one end the junction does not follow the germline gene, possibly because of a read error. The V call is TRBV5-1, the J call TRBJ1-1; 8 bases agree with TRBD1. Germline V gene sequence: CDR1 SGHRS, CDR2 YFSETQ. The CDR3 spans 17 residues. CDR3 residues: CASSLVSGGAVNIEAFF. As DNA, the CDR3 is TGCGCCAGCAGCTTGGTATCAGGGGGCGCGGTTAACATTGAAGCTTTCTTT. The full variable domain, completed using reference TRBV5-1 and TRBJ1-1, is KAGVTQTPRYLIKTRGQQVTLSCSPISGHRSVSWYQQTPGQGLQFLFEYFSETQRNKGNFPGRFSGRQFSNSRSEMNVSTLELGDSALYLCASSLVSGGAVNIEAFFGQGTRLTVV.

To note about this clonotype: A much larger clone sits a single nucleotide away, making a read error possible. CDR3 bases: TGTGCCAGCAGGGCCCTCCTCCGGGACACCCAGTACTTC. Residues: CASRALLRDTQYF. The chain joins TRBV6-1 to TRBJ2-5; the D call may be TRBD1 or TRBD2 (5 bases each). With 6 bases removed from V and 8 bases from J, the gap between germline ends came to 16 bases. The CDR3 extends over 13 amino acids. Germline CDR1 is MNHNS and CDR2 is SASEGT.

This clonotype was observed at least ten times. J is TRBJ2-1 and V is TRBV20-1; 10 bases agree with TRBD2. The CDR3 runs to 18 residues. V trimming: 2 bases; J trimming: 0 bases; junction bases outside the gene matches: 10. The V gene's germline CDR1 is DFQATT and CDR2 SNEGSKA (reference sequence). This CDR3 reads CSARWGLAGAHSYNEQFF. The CDR3 DNA is TGCAGTGCTAGATGGGGGCTAGCGGGGGCCCACTCCTACAATGAGCAGTTCTTC.

This clonotype came up many times. The gene calls are TRBV30 and TRBJ1-1; a weak D match, TRBD1 (5 bases). The length of the CDR3 is 13 residues. Germline V lookup: CDR1 GTSNPN, CDR2 SVGIG (reference sequence). Trimming removed 3 bases from V and 1 base from J, with 9 bases in between. This chain's CDR3 is CAWRGARNTEAFF. Here the CDR3 DNA reads TGTGCCTGGAGAGGGGCACGGAACACTGAAGCTTTCTTT.

This clonotype was counted ten times or more. The chain has TRBV5-1 and TRBJ1-4, with D possibly TRBD1 on 6 matching bases. This CDR3 is 14 amino acids long. Germline V gene sequence: CDR1 SGHRS, CDR2 YFSETQ. The germline V and J ends were trimmed by 5 bases and 8 bases, with 16 bases remaining between them. The CDR3: CASRQGGSYEKLFF. CDR3 bases: TGCGCCAGCAGACAGGGCGGGTCATACGAAAAACTGTTTTTT.